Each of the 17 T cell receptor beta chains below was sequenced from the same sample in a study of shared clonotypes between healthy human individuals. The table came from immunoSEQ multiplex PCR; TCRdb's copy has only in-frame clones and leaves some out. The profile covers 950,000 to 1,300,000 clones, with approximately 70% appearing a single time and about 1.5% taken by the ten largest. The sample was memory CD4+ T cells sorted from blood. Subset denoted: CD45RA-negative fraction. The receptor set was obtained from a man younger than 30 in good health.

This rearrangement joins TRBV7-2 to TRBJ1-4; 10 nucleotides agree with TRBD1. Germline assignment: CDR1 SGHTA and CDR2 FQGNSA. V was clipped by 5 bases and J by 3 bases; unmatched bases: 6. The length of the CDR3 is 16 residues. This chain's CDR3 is CASSRQGAVPNEKLFF. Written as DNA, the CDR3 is TGTGCCAGCAGCAGACAGGGGGCCGTGCCTAATGAAAAACTGTTTTTT.

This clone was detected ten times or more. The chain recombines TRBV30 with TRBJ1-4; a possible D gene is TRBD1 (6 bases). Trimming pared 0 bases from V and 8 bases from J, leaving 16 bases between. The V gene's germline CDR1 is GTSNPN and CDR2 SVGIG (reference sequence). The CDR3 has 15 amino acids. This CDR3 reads CAWSVSAGAWEKLFF. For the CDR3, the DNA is TGTGCCTGGAGTGTTAGCGCAGGGGCATGGGAAAAACTGTTTTTT.

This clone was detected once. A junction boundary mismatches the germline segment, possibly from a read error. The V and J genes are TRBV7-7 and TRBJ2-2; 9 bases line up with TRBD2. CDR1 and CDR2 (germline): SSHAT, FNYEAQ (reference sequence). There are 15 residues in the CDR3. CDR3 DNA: TGTGCTAGCAAGGGCGGGAGGGCTGACACCGGGGAGCTGTTTTTT. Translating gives CASKGGRADTGELFF.

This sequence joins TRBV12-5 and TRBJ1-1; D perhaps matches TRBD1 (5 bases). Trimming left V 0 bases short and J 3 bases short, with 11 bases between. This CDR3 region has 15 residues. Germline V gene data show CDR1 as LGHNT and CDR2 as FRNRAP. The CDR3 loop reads CASGLVLRQHTEAFF. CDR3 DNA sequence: TGTGCTAGTGGTTTGGTACTAAGACAGCACACTGAAGCTTTCTTT.

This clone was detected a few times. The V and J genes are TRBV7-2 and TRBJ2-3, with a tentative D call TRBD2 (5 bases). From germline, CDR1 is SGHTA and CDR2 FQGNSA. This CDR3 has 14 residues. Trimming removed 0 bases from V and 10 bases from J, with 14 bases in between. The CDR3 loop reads CASSLARAGVAQYF. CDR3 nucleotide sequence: TGTGCCAGCAGCTTAGCGCGGGCTGGGGTAGCGCAGTATTTT.

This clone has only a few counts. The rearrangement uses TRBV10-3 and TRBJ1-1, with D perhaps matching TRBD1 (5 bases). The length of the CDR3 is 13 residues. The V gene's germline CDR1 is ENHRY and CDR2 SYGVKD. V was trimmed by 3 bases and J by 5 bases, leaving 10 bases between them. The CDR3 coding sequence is TGTGCCATCAGTGAAAGCCAGGGAACTGAAGCTTTCTTT. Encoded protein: CAISESQGTEAFF.

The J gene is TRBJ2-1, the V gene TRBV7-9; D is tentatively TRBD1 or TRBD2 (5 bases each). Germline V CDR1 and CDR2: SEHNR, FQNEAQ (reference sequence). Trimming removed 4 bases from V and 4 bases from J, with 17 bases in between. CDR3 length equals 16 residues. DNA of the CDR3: TGTGCCAGCAGCTCTTCAGGAGCGGACAAATACAATGAGCAGTTCTTC. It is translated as CASSSSGADKYNEQFF.

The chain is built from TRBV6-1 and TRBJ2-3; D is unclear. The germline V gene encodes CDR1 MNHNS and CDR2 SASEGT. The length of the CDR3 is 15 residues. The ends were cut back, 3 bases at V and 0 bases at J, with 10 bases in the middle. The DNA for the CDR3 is TGTGCCAGCAGTGATTCGGGCCTTAGCACAGATACGCAGTATTTT. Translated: CASSDSGLSTDTQYF.

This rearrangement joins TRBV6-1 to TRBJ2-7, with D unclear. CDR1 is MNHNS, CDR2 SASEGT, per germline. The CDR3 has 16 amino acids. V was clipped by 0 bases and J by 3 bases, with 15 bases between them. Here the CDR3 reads CASSEAFTAGFYEQYF. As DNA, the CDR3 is TGTGCCAGCAGTGAAGCGTTTACGGCCGGATTCTACGAGCAGTACTTC.

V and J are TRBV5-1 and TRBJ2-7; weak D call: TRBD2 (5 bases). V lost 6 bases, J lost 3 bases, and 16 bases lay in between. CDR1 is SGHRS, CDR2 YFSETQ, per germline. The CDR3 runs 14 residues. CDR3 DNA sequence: TGCGCCAGCAATGGGGTTGGACTGAACTACGAGCAGTACTTC. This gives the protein CASNGVGLNYEQYF. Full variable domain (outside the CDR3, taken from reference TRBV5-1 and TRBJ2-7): KAGVTQTPRYLIKTRGQQVTLSCSPISGHRSVSWYQQTPGQGLQFLFEYFSETQRNKGNFPGRFSGRQFSNSRSEMNVSTLELGDSALYLCASNGVGLNYEQYFGPGTRLTVT.

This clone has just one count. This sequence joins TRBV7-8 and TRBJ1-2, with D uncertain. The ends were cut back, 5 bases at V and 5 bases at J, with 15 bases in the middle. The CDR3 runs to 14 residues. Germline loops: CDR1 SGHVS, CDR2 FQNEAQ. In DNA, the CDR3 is TGTGCCAGCAGCCCCGGGGAGGGATGGTATGGCTACACCTTC. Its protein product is CASSPGEGWYGYTF.

The CDR3 DNA reads as TGTGCCAGCAGCCAGGGGTCAACTAGTCAGGTTGGGACAGATACGCAGTATTTT. Translating gives CASSQGSTSQVGTDTQYF. This rearrangement joins TRBV5-4 to TRBJ2-3; TRBD1 might be the D (6 bases). V lost 4 bases, J lost 3 bases, and 24 bases lay in between. This CDR3 has 18 amino acids. Germline V lookup: CDR1 SGHNT, CDR2 YYREEE (reference sequence).

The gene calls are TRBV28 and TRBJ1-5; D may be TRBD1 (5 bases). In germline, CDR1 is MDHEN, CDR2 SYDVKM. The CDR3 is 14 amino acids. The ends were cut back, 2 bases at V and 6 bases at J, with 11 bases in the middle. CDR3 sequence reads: CASSLAGQRQPQHF. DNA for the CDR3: TGTGCCAGCAGTTTAGCGGGGCAACGTCAGCCCCAGCATTTT.

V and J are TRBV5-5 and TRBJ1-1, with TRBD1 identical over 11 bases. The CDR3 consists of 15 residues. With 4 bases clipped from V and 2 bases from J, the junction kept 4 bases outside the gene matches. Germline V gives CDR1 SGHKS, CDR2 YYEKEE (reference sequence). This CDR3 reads CASSGTGGFNTEAFF. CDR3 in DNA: TGTGCCAGCAGCGGGACAGGGGGATTCAACACTGAAGCTTTCTTT.

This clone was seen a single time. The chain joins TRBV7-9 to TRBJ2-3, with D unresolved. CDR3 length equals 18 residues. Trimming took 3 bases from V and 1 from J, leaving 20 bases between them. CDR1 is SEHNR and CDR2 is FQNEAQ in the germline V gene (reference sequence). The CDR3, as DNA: TGTGCCAGCAGCTTTAACCCGTCCTTAACTGGACGCACAGATACGCAGTATTTT. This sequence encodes CASSFNPSLTGRTDTQYF.

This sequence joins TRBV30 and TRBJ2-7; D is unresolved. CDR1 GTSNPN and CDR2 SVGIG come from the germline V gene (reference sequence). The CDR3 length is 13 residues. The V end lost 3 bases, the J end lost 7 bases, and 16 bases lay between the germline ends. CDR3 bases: TGTGCCTGGAGCCTCCCGGCCTTATCGGAGCAGTACTTC. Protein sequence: CAWSLPALSEQYF.

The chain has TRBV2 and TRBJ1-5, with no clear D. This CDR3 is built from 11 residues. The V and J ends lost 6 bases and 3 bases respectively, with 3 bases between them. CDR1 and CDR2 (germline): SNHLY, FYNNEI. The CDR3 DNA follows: TGTGCCAGCAGCCTCAATCAGCCCCAGCATTTT. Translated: CASSLNQPQHF.